The 9 T cell receptor beta chains below were found in one sample sequenced in a study of CD8 T cells in ankylosing spondylitis. Using its own MiXCR run on the 5' RACE reads, TCRdb lists one record per CDR3 protein. In the table there are fewer than 250,000 distinct CDR3 sequences, about 11% of which are singletons. Sequencing was done on a sample of blood, either unsorted or a sorted T cell fraction (not recorded which). The source is a male donor with ankylosing spondylitis or in good health (not recorded which).

In this sample, this clonotype turned up many times. The chain links TRBV24-1 to TRBJ2-3; no reliable D call. Looked up from germline, CDR1 is KGHDR and CDR2 is SFDVKD. Trimming took 3 bases from V and 0 from J, leaving 3 bases between them. The CDR3 has 13 residues. The CDR3 sequence is CATSDGSTDTQYF. DNA of the CDR3: TGTGCCACCAGTGATGGCAGCACAGATACGCAGTATTTT.

This clonotype was seen at least ten times. The chain recombines TRBV15 with TRBJ2-2; possible D gene TRBD1, 5 bases. Trimming removed 3 bases at V and 5 bases at J, with 10 bases between. From germline, CDR1 is LNHNV and CDR2 YYDKDF (reference sequence). The CDR3 has 14 residues. The DNA of the CDR3 is TGTGCCACCAGCAGTGGCAGGGAAACCGGGGAGCTGTTTTTT. Translation gives CATSSGRETGELFF.

This clonotype has just a few counts. The V gene is TRBV6-1, the J gene TRBJ2-5; D is ambiguous. V was shortened by 3 bases and J by 5 bases, with 10 bases between the two germline ends. This CDR3 region has 13 residues. Germline CDR1 reads MNHNS; CDR2 reads SASEGT. For the CDR3, the DNA is TGTGCCAGCAGTGAGTCACTCGGGGAGACCCAGTACTTC. Its translation: CASSESLGETQYF.

This clonotype has ten or more counts. The V gene is TRBV12-3 or TRBV12-4, the J gene TRBJ2-7, with 10 bases lining up with TRBD1. The CDR3 loop spans 15 amino acids. The junction had 6 bases not matched to a gene; V was cut back by 5 bases and J by 2 bases. CDR3 region: CASSPRTGGTYEQYF. CDR3 DNA sequence: TGTGCCAGCAGTCCTCGGACAGGGGGGACCTACGAGCAGTACTTC.

This chain links TRBV10-3 with TRBJ2-1; the match to TRBD2 covers 12 bases. The germline V gene encodes CDR1 ENHRY and CDR2 SYGVKD. The V gene end was trimmed by 10 bases and the J gene end by 8 bases; junction bases not matched to a gene: 9. The CDR3 loop spans 14 amino acids. The CDR3 coding sequence is TGTGCCACCTCGACTAGCGGGAGAACTGATGAGCAGTTCTTC. This sequence encodes CATSTSGRTDEQFF.

This clonotype was counted many times. The V call is TRBV27, the J call TRBJ1-1; no clear D. The CDR3 loop spans 16 amino acids. V was shortened by 0 bases and J by 0 bases, with 11 bases between the two germline ends. Germline V CDR1 and CDR2: MNHEY, SMNVEV (reference sequence). The CDR3 protein is CASSLSVGGVNTEAFF. In DNA, the CDR3 is TGTGCCAGCAGTTTATCTGTGGGTGGGGTGAACACTGAAGCTTTCTTT.

This clonotype was found many times. The gene calls are TRBV3-1 and TRBJ2-2; D not certain. Germline CDR1 is LGHDT and CDR2 is YNNKEL (reference sequence). This CDR3 region has 14 residues. Trimming pared 5 bases from V and 3 bases from J, leaving 10 bases between. CDR3 residues: CASSAPRDTGELFF. The CDR3 nucleotides are TGTGCCAGCAGCGCTCCTCGGGACACCGGGGAGCTGTTTTTT. Full variable domain (rest looked up from reference TRBV3-1 and TRBJ2-2): DTAVSQTPKYLVTQMGNDKSIKCEQNLGHDTMYWYKQDSKKFLKIMFSYNNKELIINETVPNRFSPKSPDKAHLNLHINSLELGDSAVYFCASSAPRDTGELFFGEGSRLTVL.

This clonotype was picked up many times. The chain has TRBV5-6 and TRBJ1-2; TRBD1 might be the D (6 bases). The CDR3 consists of 17 residues. CDR1 SGHDT and CDR2 YYEEEE come from the germline V gene. V lost 4 bases and J lost 5, with 24 bases in between. For the CDR3, the DNA is TGTGCCAGCAGCAACGTAGGGGGTCAGAGGTCGGGATATGGCTACACCTTC. It translates to CASSNVGGQRSGYGYTF. Looking up the rest from reference TRBV5-6 and TRBJ1-2 gives the full variable domain: DAGVTQSPTHLIKTRGQQVTLRCSPKSGHDTVSWYQQALGQGPQFIFQYYEEEERQRGNFPDRFSGHQFPNYSSELNVNALLLGDSALYLCASSNVGGQRSGYGYTFGSGTRLTVV.

This clonotype was seen ten or more times. This chain uses TRBV7-9 with TRBJ1-2, with 9 bases matching TRBD1. Trimming at V came to 6 bases and at J to 4 bases, leaving 6 bases not matched to a gene. The CDR3 loop spans 14 amino acids. Germline V gene sequence: CDR1 SEHNR, CDR2 FQNEAQ (reference sequence). The CDR3 DNA reads TGTGCCAGCAGACAGACAGGGGGGCTCTATGGCTACACCTTC. Translating it yields CASRQTGGLYGYTF.